What follows is one T cell receptor (beta chain) and its context. This sample was included in a study of blood T cell repertoires in COVID-19. Study in general: Donors in the United States, Italy and Spain gave samples during acute or convalescent COVID-19. T cells, B-cell-depleted T cells, or PBMCs provided the cDNA or gDNA that served as material.

Original handling: By means of reference gene primer amplification, nucleated cell counts were estimated. Sequencing used immunoSEQ multiplex PCR; TCRdb keeps in-frame clones, though not all of them. The V and J calls and the clone size are those of that table, but D and trimming were determined from the DNA. The data show over 130,000 clones, over 60% seen once. V was clipped by 0 bases and J by 6 bases, with 9 bases between them. CDR3 length equals 14 residues. CDR1 LNHNV and CDR2 YYDKDF come from the germline V gene (reference sequence). The sequencing sample was made of peripheral blood. The clonotype was recovered from a woman older than 75 with active or convalescent COVID-19. The chain links TRBV15 to TRBJ2-1, with D possibly TRBD1 on 6 matching bases. In DNA, the CDR3 is TGTGCCACCAGCAGAGAACAGGGATTCAATGAGCAGTTCTTC. Its protein is CATSREQGFNEQFF. The whole variable domain, filled in from reference TRBV15 and TRBJ2-1, reads DAMVIQNPRYQVTQFGKPVTLSCSQTLNHNVMYWYQQKSSQAPKLLFHYYDKDFNNEADTPDNFQSRRPNTSFCFLDIRSPGLGDTAMYLCATSREQGFNEQFFGPGTRLTVL.